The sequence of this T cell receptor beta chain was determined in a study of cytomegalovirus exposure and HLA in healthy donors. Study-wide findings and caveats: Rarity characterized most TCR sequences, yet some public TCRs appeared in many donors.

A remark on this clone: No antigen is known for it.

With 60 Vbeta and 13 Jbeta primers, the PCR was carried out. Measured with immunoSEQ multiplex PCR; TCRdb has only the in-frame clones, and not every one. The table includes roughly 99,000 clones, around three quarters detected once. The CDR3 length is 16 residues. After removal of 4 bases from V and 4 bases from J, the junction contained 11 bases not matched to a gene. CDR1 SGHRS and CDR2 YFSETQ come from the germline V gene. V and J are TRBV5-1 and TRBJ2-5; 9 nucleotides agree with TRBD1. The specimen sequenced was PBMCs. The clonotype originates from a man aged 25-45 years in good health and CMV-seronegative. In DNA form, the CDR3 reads TGCGCCAGCAGCCCCGAACTGACAGGGGGTCGAGAGACCCAGTACTTC. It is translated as CASSPELTGGRETQYF.